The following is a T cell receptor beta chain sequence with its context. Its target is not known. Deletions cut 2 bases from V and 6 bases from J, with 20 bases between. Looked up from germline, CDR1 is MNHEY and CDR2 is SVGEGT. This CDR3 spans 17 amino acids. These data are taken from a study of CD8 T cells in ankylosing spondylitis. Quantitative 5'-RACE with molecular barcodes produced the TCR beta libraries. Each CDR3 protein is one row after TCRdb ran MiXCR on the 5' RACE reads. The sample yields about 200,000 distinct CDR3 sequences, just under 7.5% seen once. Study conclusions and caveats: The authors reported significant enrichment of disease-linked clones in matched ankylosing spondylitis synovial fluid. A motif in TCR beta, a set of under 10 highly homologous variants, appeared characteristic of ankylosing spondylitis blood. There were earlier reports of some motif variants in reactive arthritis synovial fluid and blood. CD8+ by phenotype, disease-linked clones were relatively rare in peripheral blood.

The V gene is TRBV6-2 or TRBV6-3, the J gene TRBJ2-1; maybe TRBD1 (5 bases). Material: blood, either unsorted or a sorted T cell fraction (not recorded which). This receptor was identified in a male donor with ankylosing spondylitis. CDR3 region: CASSYDPQGTFFNEQFF. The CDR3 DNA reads TGTGCCAGCAGTTACGATCCCCAGGGAACCTTTTTCAATGAGCAGTTCTTC.